This T cell receptor (beta chain) is drawn from a study of cytomegalovirus exposure and HLA in healthy donors. Using immunoSEQ multiplex PCR, the repertoire was profiled, and TCRdb retains in-frame clones only, with some absent. In the table there are more than 85,000 clones, around nine tenths of which are singletons. This clonotype originated in a woman under 30 in good health and CMV-seronegative. Sequenced sample: PBMCs.

The CDR3 reads CASKAGGYTQYF. The CDR3 nucleotides are TGTGCCAGCAAGGCAGGGGGGTATACGCAGTATTTT. The chain has TRBV5-6 and TRBJ2-3; TRBD1 is a possible D gene (7 bases). Trimming removed 6 bases at V and 7 bases at J, with 12 bases between. This CDR3 spans 12 amino acids. The germline gives CDR1 SGHDT, CDR2 YYEEEE.